The present entry profiles one T cell receptor beta chain with its context. The CDR3 covers 14 residues. CDR1 and CDR2 (germline): SNHLY, FYNNEI. Losses at the gene ends were 7 bases for V and 2 bases for J; bases not matched to a gene: 7. The sample is drawn from a study of cytomegalovirus exposure and HLA in healthy donors. Vbeta (60) and Jbeta (13) primers were used in the PCR. Libraries were prepared by immunoSEQ multiplex PCR; TCRdb keeps only in-frame clonotypes and omits some of them. This table holds 150,000 to 200,000 clones. This sequence originates from a woman aged 60-75 years in good health and CMV-seronegative. The sequencing sample was made of PBMCs. The chain employs TRBV2 and TRBJ1-2; 7 bases line up with TRBD1. The CDR3 DNA reads TGTGCCAGCAAGGGACAGAGAGAAAACTATGGCTACACCTTC. It translates to CASKGQRENYGYTF. Full variable domain (remainder filled in from reference TRBV2 and TRBJ1-2): EPEVTQTPSHQVTQMGQEVILRCVPISNHLYFYWYRQILGQKVEFLVSFYNNEISEKSEIFDDQFSVERPDGSNFTLKIRSTKLEDSAMYFCASKGQRENYGYTFGSGTRLTVV.